Listed below are T cell receptor beta chains from one sample, sequenced in a study of blood T cell repertoires in COVID-19. The table came from immunoSEQ multiplex PCR; TCRdb's copy has only in-frame clones and leaves some out. The sample holds about 220,000 clones, roughly 84% seen once. Sequencing was carried out using peripheral blood. The origin of the receptors is a woman in her sixties or seventies with acute or convalescent COVID-19. CDR3s include the opening cysteine and the closing phenylalanine or tryptophan. D genes are given only for firm matches. Part of the rows lack a size; the others show once, few, many or a class for expanded clones.

D: TRBD1
size: few
V: TRBV9
length: 14
J: TRBJ2-7
CDR3: CASSPWGTGDEQYF
DNA: TGTGCCAGCAGCCCCTGGGGGACAGGGGACGAGCAGTACTTC

D: NA
size: NA
V: TRBV3-1/TRBV3-2
length: 13
J: TRBJ1-1
CDR3: CASSQGEGRGAFF
DNA: TGTGCCAGCAGCCAAGGCGAGGGCAGGGGAGCTTTCTTT

D: TRBD1
size: NA
V: TRBV30
length: 14
J: TRBJ1-3
CDR3: CAWSRGLEGNTIYF
DNA: TGTGCCTGGTCCAGGGGGCTTGAGGGAAACACCATATATTTT

D: TRBD2
size: NA
V: TRBV5-1
length: 20
J: TRBJ2-2
CDR3: CASSFGTSGVFGSKTGELFF
DNA: TGCGCCAGCAGCTTCGGGACTAGCGGGGTCTTCGGTTCGAAGACCGGGGAGCTGTTTTTT

D: TRBD1
size: NA
V: TRBV7-2
length: 16
J: TRBJ1-1
CDR3: CASSHDREGGNTEAFF
DNA: TGTGCCAGCAGCCACGACAGGGAAGGGGGGAACACTGAAGCTTTCTTT

D: NA
size: NA
V: TRBV19
length: 13
J: TRBJ2-3
CDR3: CASSIGVEDTQYF
DNA: TGTGCCAGTAGTATCGGGGTCGAGGATACGCAGTATTTT

D: NA
size: NA
V: TRBV19
length: 16
J: TRBJ1-1
CDR3: CASTPNRVPRGTEAFF
DNA: TGTGCCAGTACCCCGAACAGGGTCCCAAGAGGGACTGAAGCTTTCTTT

D: TRBD2
size: NA
V: TRBV4-2
length: 18
J: TRBJ2-2
CDR3: CASSQDRLAGSRSGELFF
DNA: TGTGCCAGCAGCCAAGACCGGCTAGCGGGGTCACGCTCCGGGGAGCTGTTTTTT

D: TRBD2
size: NA
V: TRBV18
length: 15
J: TRBJ2-3
CDR3: CASSALAGAPDTQYF
DNA: TGTGCCAGCTCAGCACTAGCGGGGGCTCCAGATACGCAGTATTTT

D: TRBD2
size: few
V: TRBV4-2
length: 16
J: TRBJ2-3
CDR3: CASSQAAAGGTDTQYF
DNA: TGTGCCAGCAGCCAAGCAGCAGCGGGGGGCACAGATACGCAGTATTTT

D: TRBD1
size: NA
V: TRBV5-4
length: 16
J: TRBJ1-1
CDR3: CASSLKGTGQGTEAFF
DNA: TGTGCCAGCAGCTTGAAGGGGACGGGACAGGGAACTGAAGCTTTCTTT

D: TRBD1
size: NA
V: TRBV29-1
length: 13
J: TRBJ1-1
CDR3: CSIRGQINTEAFF
DNA: TGCAGCATAAGGGGACAGATCAACACTGAAGCTTTCTTT

D: NA
size: NA
V: TRBV2
length: 14
J: TRBJ1-5
CDR3: CASSERRNNQPQHF
DNA: TGTGCCAGCAGTGAAAGGCGGAACAATCAGCCCCAGCATTTT

D: TRBD2
size: NA
V: TRBV7-2
length: 15
J: TRBJ2-5
CDR3: CASSWLLAGGETQYF
DNA: TGTGCCAGCAGCTGGCTACTAGCGGGGGGAGAGACCCAGTACTTC

D: TRBD2
size: NA
V: TRBV3-1/TRBV3-2
length: 17
J: TRBJ2-3
CDR3: CASSHLGTSGGTDTQYF
DNA: TGTGCCAGCAGCCATCTAGGGACTAGCGGGGGTACAGATACGCAGTATTTT

D: TRBD2
size: NA
V: TRBV3-1/TRBV3-2
length: 16
J: TRBJ2-1
CDR3: CASSRIAGVSYNEQFF
DNA: TGTGCCAGCAGCCGGATAGCGGGGGTTTCCTACAATGAGCAGTTCTTC

D: NA
size: NA
V: TRBV6-5
length: 14
J: TRBJ1-2
CDR3: CASRPQEANYGYTF
DNA: TGTGCCAGCAGACCACAGGAAGCTAACTATGGCTACACCTTC

D: NA
size: NA
V: TRBV5-6
length: 13
J: TRBJ1-1
CDR3: CASSLTVGTEAFF
DNA: TGTGCCAGCAGCCTGACAGTGGGCACTGAAGCTTTCTTT

D: TRBD1
size: NA
V: TRBV24-1
length: 14
J: TRBJ1-2
CDR3: CATSVYRQGKGYTF
DNA: TGTGCCACCAGTGTATATCGACAGGGAAAAGGCTACACCTTC

D: NA
size: NA
V: TRBV10-3
length: 15
J: TRBJ1-6
CDR3: CAISEGQAYNSPLHF
DNA: TGTGCCATCAGTGAGGGGCAGGCCTATAATTCACCCCTCCACTTT

D: NA
size: many
V: TRBV5-6
length: 14
J: TRBJ2-7
CDR3: CASSLVGADYEQYF
DNA: TGTGCCAGCAGCTTGGTTGGGGCAGACTACGAGCAGTACTTC

D: NA
size: NA
V: TRBV28
length: 14
J: TRBJ1-5
CDR3: CASSLQGLNQPQHF
DNA: TGTGCCAGCAGTTTACAGGGTCTAAATCAGCCCCAGCATTTT

D: TRBD1
size: NA
V: TRBV5-1
length: 16
J: TRBJ1-2
CDR3: CASSLDPQGTRGGYTF
DNA: TGCGCCAGCAGCTTGGACCCACAGGGGACCCGGGGAGGCTACACCTTC

D: NA
size: NA
V: TRBV7-9
length: 17
J: TRBJ2-2
CDR3: CASSLSSQALIAGELFF
DNA: TGTGCCAGCAGCTTAAGTTCCCAGGCTTTGATTGCCGGGGAGCTGTTTTTT

D: NA
size: NA
V: TRBV2
length: 17
J: TRBJ1-6
CDR3: CASSEEEGIRYNSPLHF
DNA: TGTGCCAGCAGTGAGGAGGAGGGAATCCGATATAATTCACCCCTCCACTTT

D: NA
size: NA
V: TRBV10-3
length: 14
J: TRBJ1-1
CDR3: CAISEGRGNTEAFF
DNA: TGTGCCATCAGTGAGGGACGGGGGAACACTGAAGCTTTCTTT

D: TRBD1
size: NA
V: TRBV11-2
length: 15
J: TRBJ1-2
CDR3: CASSLFDGTGAGYTF
DNA: TGTGCCAGCAGCTTATTTGACGGGACAGGAGCTGGCTACACCTTC

D: NA
size: NA
V: TRBV6-1
length: 12
J: TRBJ1-2
CDR3: CASSEYQGGYTF
DNA: TGTGCCAGCAGTGAATATCAGGGTGGCTACACCTTC

D: TRBD1
size: NA
V: TRBV4-2
length: 14
J: TRBJ1-2
CDR3: CASSQVDGDRVLTF
DNA: TGTGCCAGCAGCCAAGTCGATGGGGACAGGGTATTGACCTTC

D: NA
size: NA
V: TRBV5-6
length: 15
J: TRBJ1-4
CDR3: CASSLDTGSNEKLFF
DNA: TGTGCCAGCAGCTTGGACACAGGGAGTAATGAAAAACTGTTTTTT

D: NA
size: once
V: TRBV5-6
length: 12
J: TRBJ2-1
CDR3: CASSLWRFEQFF
DNA: TGTGCCAGCAGCTTGTGGCGGTTTGAGCAGTTCTTC

D: TRBD2
size: NA
V: TRBV28
length: 16
J: TRBJ2-7
CDR3: CASSPVSGGTNYEQYF
DNA: TGTGCCAGCAGCCCCGTATCCGGGGGGACCAACTACGAGCAGTACTTC

D: NA
size: NA
V: TRBV3-1/TRBV3-2
length: 13
J: TRBJ1-2
CDR3: CASRPRSGYGYTF
DNA: TGTGCCAGCAGGCCGAGATCGGGCTATGGCTACACCTTC

D: NA
size: NA
V: TRBV18
length: 15
J: TRBJ1-3
CDR3: CASSPLQSTGNTIYF
DNA: TGTGCCAGCTCACCATTGCAGTCCACTGGAAACACCATATATTTT

D: NA
size: few
V: TRBV30
length: 12
J: TRBJ1-2
CDR3: CAWSPWAGGYTF
DNA: TGTGCCTGGAGTCCATGGGCAGGAGGCTACACCTTC

D: NA
size: NA
V: TRBV19
length: 14
J: TRBJ2-1
CDR3: CASRVFVADNEQFF
DNA: TGTGCCAGTAGAGTCTTCGTTGCGGACAATGAGCAGTTCTTC

D: NA
size: NA
V: TRBV19
length: 13
J: TRBJ1-5
CDR3: CASTGAGNQPQHF
DNA: TGTGCCAGTACCGGCGCGGGTAATCAGCCCCAGCATTTT

D: NA
size: NA
V: TRBV6-1
length: 13
J: TRBJ1-1
CDR3: CASSEASNTEAFF
DNA: TGTGCCAGCAGTGAGGCTTCAAACACTGAAGCTTTCTTT

D: NA
size: NA
V: TRBV5-1
length: 18
J: TRBJ2-2
CDR3: CASSFQGSSISNTGELFF
DNA: TGCGCCAGCAGCTTTCAGGGCAGCAGCATTTCCAACACCGGGGAGCTGTTTTTT

D: TRBD1
size: NA
V: TRBV5-4
length: 17
J: TRBJ2-1
CDR3: CASSSDRGLTKKNEQFF
DNA: TGTGCCAGCAGCTCAGACAGGGGGCTCACTAAAAAAAATGAGCAGTTCTTC

D: NA
size: NA
V: TRBV1
length: 13
J: TRBJ2-3
CDR3: CTLAGGRADTQYF
DNA: TGCACTTTAGCGGGGGGGCGGGCAGATACGCAGTATTTT

D: TRBD1
size: NA
V: TRBV3-1/TRBV3-2
length: 17
J: TRBJ1-2
CDR3: CASSQYGQGAPNYGCTF
DNA: TGTGCCAGCAGCCAATATGGACAGGGGGCCCCTAACTATGGCTGCACCTTC

D: TRBD1
size: NA
V: TRBV28
length: 15
J: TRBJ2-7
CDR3: CASSSAGTGGGEQYF
DNA: TGTGCCAGCAGCTCCGCTGGGACAGGGGGTGGCGAGCAGTACTTC

D: NA
size: few
V: TRBV5-1
length: 14
J: TRBJ1-1
CDR3: CASSFWGADTEAFF
DNA: TGCGCCAGCAGCTTTTGGGGAGCAGACACTGAAGCTTTCTTT

D: TRBD1
size: NA
V: TRBV9
length: 14
J: TRBJ1-2
CDR3: CASSQGTGAYGYTF
DNA: TGTGCCAGCAGCCAAGGGACAGGGGCATATGGCTACACCTTC

D: NA
size: NA
V: TRBV5-5
length: 11
J: TRBJ1-1
CDR3: CASSLLSEAFF
DNA: TGTGCCAGCAGCTTGTTGAGTGAAGCTTTCTTT

D: NA
size: NA
V: TRBV7-8
length: 11
J: TRBJ1-2
CDR3: CATMTAYGYTF
DNA: TGTGCCACCATGACAGCCTATGGCTACACCTTC

D: NA
size: NA
V: TRBV29-1
length: 11
J: TRBJ1-2
CDR3: CSVFINYGYTF
DNA: TGCAGCGTGTTCATCAACTATGGCTACACCTTC

D: TRBD1
size: few
V: TRBV7-9
length: 13
J: TRBJ1-2
CDR3: CASSFRDRDGYTF
DNA: TGTGCCAGCAGTTTCCGGGACAGGGATGGCTACACCTTC

D: NA
size: NA
V: TRBV15
length: 15
J: TRBJ1-5
CDR3: CATSRDRSGRQPQHF
DNA: TGTGCCACCAGCAGAGATCGGTCAGGGCGGCAGCCCCAGCATTTT

D: NA
size: NA
V: TRBV27
length: 15
J: TRBJ2-1
CDR3: CASSLGQGGLDEQFF
DNA: TGTGCCAGCAGTTTAGGACAGGGAGGGTTAGATGAGCAGTTCTTC

D: NA
size: NA
V: TRBV20-1
length: 14
J: TRBJ2-5
CDR3: CSASGQGRQETQYF
DNA: TGCAGTGCTAGTGGGCAGGGCAGACAAGAGACCCAGTACTTC